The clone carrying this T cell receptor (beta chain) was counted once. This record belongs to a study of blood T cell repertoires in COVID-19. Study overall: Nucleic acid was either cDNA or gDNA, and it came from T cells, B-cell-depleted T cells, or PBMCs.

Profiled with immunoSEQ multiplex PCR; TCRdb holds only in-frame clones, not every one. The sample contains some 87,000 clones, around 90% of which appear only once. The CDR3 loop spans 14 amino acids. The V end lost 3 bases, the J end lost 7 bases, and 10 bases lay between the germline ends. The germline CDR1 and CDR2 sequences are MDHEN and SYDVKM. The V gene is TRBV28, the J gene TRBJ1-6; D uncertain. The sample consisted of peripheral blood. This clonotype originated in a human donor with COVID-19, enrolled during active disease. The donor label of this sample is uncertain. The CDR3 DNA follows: TGTGCCAGCAGTTTGTATCCGGGGAATTCACCCCTCCACTTT. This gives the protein CASSLYPGNSPLHF.